One and the same sample provided the 23 T cell receptor beta chains below, sequenced in a study of post-analysis software for immune sequencing data. Whole-study results and caveats: Patients carried a handful of TRBV segments more frequently than controls did, and TRBV5-6, TRBV5-1 and TRBV20-1 were among them.

Antigen specificity for these receptors is unknown. Tagging with unique molecular identifiers was a feature of the TCR beta cDNA libraries. TCRdb passed the PCR reads through MiXCR, listing each CDR3 protein once. The sample yields about 810,000 distinct CDR3 sequences, roughly 50% seen once. The specimen sequenced was blood. These receptor sequences come from a girl aged 5 to 17 with multiple sclerosis.

This clonotype turned up a few times. The chain links TRBV28 to TRBJ2-5, with 9 bases identical to TRBD2. The better agreement between TRBJ2-7 and the DNA end casts doubt on the J call. CDR3 length equals 16 residues. Germline CDR1 is MDHEN and CDR2 is SYDVKM. CDR3 protein: CASSPSGAGGGYEQYF. The DNA of the CDR3 is TGTGCCAGCAGCCCCTCAGGAGCGGGAGGTGGATACGAGCAGTACTTC.

Details on this clonotype: One junction end does not reproduce the germline sequence, and a read error may be involved. The gene calls are TRBV19 and TRBJ1-5; D not certain. This CDR3 is 14 amino acids long. CDR1 is LNHDA and CDR2 is SQIVND in the germline V gene (reference sequence). CDR3 nucleotide sequence: TGTACCAGTAGTATTCCGACGGTGCGGCAGCCCCAGCATTTT. As protein: CTSSIPTVRQPQHF.

The chain is built from TRBV7-9 and TRBJ2-7; TRBD1 matches 9 bases. V lost 8 bases, J lost 4 bases, and 12 bases stayed unmatched. This CDR3 has 15 residues. The germline V gene encodes CDR1 SEHNR and CDR2 FQNEAQ (reference sequence). The CDR3 DNA sequence: TGTGCCAGCGCCAACCCACAGGGGGCCAGTTACGAGCAGTACTTC. It yields the protein CASANPQGASYEQYF.

In this sample, this clonotype turned up a few times. V is TRBV15 and J is TRBJ2-1; 10 nucleotides align to TRBD2. J lost 4 bases, V lost 1 base, and 1 base had no gene match. CDR1 and CDR2 from the germline V gene are LNHNV and YYDKDF (reference sequence). The CDR3 is made up of 15 amino acids. CDR3: CATSRVLAGYNEQFF. The CDR3 DNA follows: TGTGCCACCAGCAGAGTACTAGCGGGGTACAATGAGCAGTTCTTC.

This clonotype was observed a handful of times. The V call is TRBV29-1, the J call TRBJ2-3, with 10 bases aligning to TRBD1. V lost 7 bases to trimming and J lost 5 bases; unmatched junction nucleotides: 12. This CDR3 spans 15 amino acids. CDR1 and CDR2 (germline): SQVTM, ANQGSEA. The CDR3 protein is CSANWGTGAGDTQYF. CDR3 in DNA: TGCAGCGCCAACTGGGGGACAGGGGCTGGAGATACGCAGTATTTT.

The chain employs TRBV6-6 and TRBJ1-5; D is ambiguous. This CDR3 spans 14 amino acids. Germline CDR1 reads MNHNY; CDR2 reads SVGAGI (reference sequence). Trimming took off 7 bases at V and 1 base at J, with 11 bases between the two ends. This chain's CDR3 is CASIPGGSNQPQHF. The CDR3, as DNA: TGTGCCAGCATTCCCGGCGGGAGCAATCAGCCCCAGCATTTT.

The rearrangement links TRBV7-6 to TRBJ1-5; D is ambiguous. Germline V lookup: CDR1 SGHVS, CDR2 FNYEAQ. V lost 2 bases and J lost 6, with 11 bases in between. The CDR3 totals 14 residues. The CDR3 nucleotides are TGTGCCAGCAGCTTATTTGAGGCGAGTCAGCCCCAGCATTTT. Translated, it gives CASSLFEASQPQHF.

V gene TRBV10-3 combines with J gene TRBJ1-2, with D uncertain. Per the germline V gene, CDR1 is ENHRY and CDR2 is SYGVKD. V lost 0 bases, J lost 8 bases, and 10 bases lay in between. This CDR3 has 13 residues. DNA for the CDR3: TGTGCCATCAGTGAGTCAAGGGAGTGGGGCTACACCTTC. This translates into CAISESREWGYTF.

This clonotype was recorded a few times. This chain joins TRBV20-1 and TRBJ2-7, with 7 positions matching TRBD1. The CDR3 extends over 13 amino acids. Per germline, CDR1 DFQATT and CDR2 SNEGSKA (reference sequence). V dropped 4 bases and J dropped 2; count of bases not matched to a gene: 5. CDR3 amino acids: CSATGQVTYEQYF. Written as DNA, the CDR3 is TGCAGTGCTACAGGACAGGTAACCTACGAGCAGTACTTC.

J is TRBJ2-7 and V is TRBV29-1; D assignment may be TRBD1 or TRBD2 (5 bases each). This CDR3 comprises 12 residues. V lost 6 bases and J 3 bases, leaving 12 bases between the germline ends. Germline V gene sequence: CDR1 SQVTM, CDR2 ANQGSEA. CDR3: CSVSGTDYEQYF. DNA for the CDR3: TGCAGCGTGTCCGGGACGGACTACGAGCAGTACTTC.

A few counts support this clonotype. At one end, the junction sequence differs from germline, possibly due to a read error. V gene TRBV29-1 combines with J gene TRBJ2-1, with D possibly being TRBD2 (6 bases). The germline V gene has CDR1 SQVTM and CDR2 ANQGSEA. This CDR3 has 16 amino acids. CDR3 bases: TGCAGCGTTGAAAGGGAGGCCAGGGAGAGGTACAATGAGCAGTTCTTT. It encodes CSVEREARERYNEQFF.

The chain is built from TRBV5-1 and TRBJ2-7; D gene unclear. V was shortened by 1 base and J by 4 bases, with 12 bases between the two germline ends. This CDR3 contains 14 residues. The germline gives CDR1 SGHRS, CDR2 YFSETQ. CDR3 sequence (DNA): TGCGCCAGCAGCTTGAGTTTCGGAGTTTACGAGCAGTACTTC. It encodes CASSLSFGVYEQYF. Full variable domain (missing parts from reference TRBV5-1 and TRBJ2-7): KAGVTQTPRYLIKTRGQQVTLSCSPISGHRSVSWYQQTPGQGLQFLFEYFSETQRNKGNFPGRFSGRQFSNSRSEMNVSTLELGDSALYLCASSLSFGVYEQYFGPGTRLTVT.

The gene calls are TRBV12-5 and TRBJ2-3; a weak D match, TRBD2 (6 bases). CDR1 LGHNT and CDR2 FRNRAP come from the germline V gene. V dropped 0 bases and J dropped 4 bases, with 11 bases sitting between them. CDR3 length equals 15 residues. CDR3 DNA: TGTGCTAGTGGTTTGGTAGGCGGGAACCCAGATACGCAGTATTTT. Protein sequence: CASGLVGGNPDTQYF.

The chain has TRBV29-1 and TRBJ2-4, with a weak D call TRBD1 (6 bases). V was cut by 7 bases and J by 6 bases, with 16 bases left in between. The CDR3 has 13 amino acids. CDR1 is SQVTM, CDR2 ANQGSEA, per germline. The DNA of the CDR3 is TGCAGCGCCCAAAGACAGGTTGGAAACATTCAGTACTTC. Translation gives CSAQRQVGNIQYF.

In this sample, this clonotype turned up once. This is likely a read error, given that the CDR3 carries no conserved phenylalanine or tryptophan at its end. The chain links TRBV3-1 to TRBJ2-6; the D is unclear. In germline, CDR1 is LGHDT, CDR2 YNNKEL (reference sequence). V lost 4 bases and J 1 base, leaving 5 bases between the germline ends. CDR3 length equals 14 residues. The chain's CDR3 is CASSLISGANVLTC. CDR3 bases: TGTGCCAGCAGCCTCATTTCTGGGGCCAACGTCCTGACTTGC.

The chain uses TRBV3-1 and TRBJ2-7, with 9 bases fitting TRBD1. The germline V gene encodes CDR1 LGHDT and CDR2 YNNKEL (reference sequence). The V segment lost 0 bases and the J segment 4 bases; nucleotides outside the gene matches: 10. This CDR3 comprises 17 residues. The CDR3 protein is CASSQERMGQGWYEQYF. The CDR3 nucleotides are TGTGCCAGCAGCCAAGAGAGAATGGGACAGGGTTGGTACGAGCAGTACTTC.

This clonotype was found a few times. This rearrangement joins TRBV7-8 to TRBJ2-3; D might be TRBD2 (6 bases). This CDR3 has 20 residues. CDR1 and CDR2 (germline): SGHVS, FQNEAQ. The V end was cut by 1 base, the J end by 10 bases, with 33 bases between. The CDR3 loop reads CASSLVVLWRDLYHKEAQYF. The CDR3 DNA reads TGTGCCAGCAGCTTAGTGGTTCTTTGGCGGGACCTATACCATAAGGAGGCGCAGTATTTT.

The rearrangement uses TRBV7-9 and TRBJ2-7; TRBD2 is a possible D gene (6 bases). The CDR3 has 15 residues. Germline values: CDR1 SEHNR, CDR2 FQNEAQ (reference sequence). The V end was cut by 5 bases, the J end by 2 bases, with 16 bases between. The CDR3 protein is CASSPNLGGTYEQYF. In nucleotides, the CDR3 is TGTGCCAGCAGCCCCAACCTGGGGGGAACCTACGAGCAGTACTTC.

The table lists this clonotype with a few counts. The chain combines TRBV24-1 with TRBJ1-5; the D gene is possibly TRBD1 (5 bases). The germline gives CDR1 KGHDR, CDR2 SFDVKD. V shed 4 bases and J shed 2 bases, with 17 bases lying between them. The CDR3 runs to 17 residues. The CDR3 DNA is TGTGCCACCAGTGACCGAAGGGACCTGTGGGGCAATCAGCCCCAGCATTTT. Protein: CATSDRRDLWGNQPQHF.

This clonotype was observed a single time. At one of its ends the junction is not consistent with the germline gene, which may arise from a read error. The chain uses TRBV10-3 and TRBJ2-3; D is unresolved. Germline lookup yields CDR1 ENHRY and CDR2 SYGVKD. The CDR3 is 14 residues long. In nucleotides, the CDR3 is TGTGCCATCAATGAGGCGGTTGGGCAGGATACGCAGTATTTT. Translated: CAINEAVGQDTQYF.

The CDR3 protein is CSVLTGPCYEQYF. The CDR3 DNA reads TGCAGCGTTCTTACCGGGCCTTGCTACGAGCAGTACTTC. The chain recombines TRBV29-1 with TRBJ2-7, with no clear D. CDR1 SQVTM and CDR2 ANQGSEA come from the germline V gene. V lost 5 bases to trimming and J lost 3 bases, with 14 bases between them. The CDR3 consists of 13 residues.

In this sample, this clonotype turned up a few times. A much larger clone is a single base away; this may be a read error. J is TRBJ2-7 and V is TRBV29-1; 11 bases are a match to TRBD1. The CDR3 runs 13 residues. The V and J ends lost 1 base and 6 bases, in that order; junction bases with no gene match: 2. Germline V gives CDR1 SQVTM, CDR2 ANQGSEA. The CDR3 DNA reads TGCAGCGTTGAAGGGACAGGGGGCTTCGAGCAGTACTTC. Translated: CSVEGTGGFEQYF.

The chain combines TRBV5-1 with TRBJ1-2; no definite D call. The CDR3 spans 14 residues. The germline V gene has CDR1 SGHRS and CDR2 YFSETQ. V was pared by 0 bases and J by 4 bases, with 10 bases between. The CDR3 loop is CASSLDSSAYGYTF. For the CDR3, the DNA is TGCGCCAGCAGCTTGGACAGTTCAGCCTATGGCTACACCTTC. Using reference TRBV5-1 and TRBJ1-2 for the parts outside the CDR3, the full variable domain is KAGVTQTPRYLIKTRGQQVTLSCSPISGHRSVSWYQQTPGQGLQFLFEYFSETQRNKGNFPGRFSGRQFSNSRSEMNVSTLELGDSALYLCASSLDSSAYGYTFGSGTRLTVV.